The T cell receptor beta chain described here comes from a study of T and B cells in COVID-19 patients. On the study more broadly: COVID-19 patients gave peripheral blood either during active infection or after recovery.

In its sample, this clonotype is medium-sized (0.01 to 0.1%). The V gene lost 3 bases and the J gene lost 3 bases, with 13 bases spanning the gap. Germline CDR1 SGHDT, CDR2 YYEEEE. The CDR3 length is 14 residues. BIOMED2 TRB-A/B primer pools were used in multiplex TRB PCR. TCRdb reprocessed the multiplex PCR reads via MiXCR and lists one record per CDR3 protein. The table has about 860 distinct CDR3 sequences, less than 25% seen once; the top ten hold under 70%. TRB was amplified from around 230-520 ng of blood genomic DNA. The specimen sequenced was blood. The source is a human donor with active COVID-19. The chain uses TRBV5-6 and TRBJ2-7; TRBD1 or TRBD2 may be the D gene (5 bases each). The CDR3 DNA follows: TGTGCCAGCAGCTGGGGGAACAGCATCTACGAGCAGTACTTC. It translates to CASSWGNSIYEQYF.